This T cell receptor beta chain was identified during a study of OX40 agonist ivuxolimab in advanced cancers. The CDR3 is 16 amino acids. The V and J ends lost 2 bases and 1 base, in that order; junction bases with no gene match: 7. Looked up from germline, CDR1 is SGDLS and CDR2 is YYNGEE. Data came from immunoSEQ multiplex PCR; TCRdb stores just in-frame clones and leaves some out. The sample holds around 60,000 clones, less than 95% seen once. This chain connects TRBV9 to TRBJ1-2; 8 nucleotides line up with TRBD1. Here the sequenced sample was CD4+ or CD8+ T cells sorted from blood, taken in a trial of the OX40 agonist ivuxolimab. The TCR was taken from an adult with an advanced solid tumor such as melanoma, head and neck, liver or kidney cancer. The CDR3 reads CASSVSRQGNNYGYTF. As DNA, the CDR3 is TGTGCCAGCAGCGTGTCCCGACAGGGGAATAACTATGGCTACACCTTC.